The 30 T cell receptor beta chains presented below share a single source sample, sequenced in a study of T cells after yellow fever vaccination. TCRdb reanalysed the 5' RACE reads using MiXCR and keeps one entry per CDR3 protein. The table has some 250,000 distinct CDR3 sequences, more than 3.5% seen once. The sample consisted of PBMCs, taken 15 days after the yellow fever booster vaccination. The receptor set was obtained from a man between 18 and 35 years old who received the YFV17D yellow fever vaccine.

This clonotype was counted at least ten times. This chain joins TRBV9 and TRBJ2-5, with 9 bases matching TRBD2. CDR1 is SGDLS, CDR2 YYNGEE, per germline. After removal of 0 bases from V and 3 bases from J, the junction contained 3 bases not matched to a gene. The CDR3 sequence is 15 residues long. CDR3 sequence (DNA): TGTGCCAGCAGCGTAGGGACTAGCGATAAAGAGACCCAGTACTTC. The encoded protein is CASSVGTSDKETQYF.

This clonotype was observed at least ten times. The CDR3 sequence: CASSQDGIGTRREQYF. The CDR3 region has the DNA TGTGCCAGCAGCCAAGATGGGATCGGGACTAGACGCGAGCAGTACTTC. V is TRBV4-2 and J is TRBJ2-7, with TRBD2 identical over 8 bases. The junction had 10 bases not matched to a gene; V was cut back by 0 bases and J by 6 bases. The germline V gene has CDR1 LGHNA and CDR2 YNFKEQ. This CDR3 contains 16 residues.

This clonotype appeared many times. The rearrangement uses TRBV10-3 and TRBJ2-3; TRBD2 agrees at 10 bases. Germline CDR1 ENHRY, CDR2 SYGVKD. V dropped 10 bases and J dropped 0; count of bases not matched to a gene: 13. There are 17 residues in the CDR3. In nucleotides, the CDR3 is TGTGCCACCCGGGGGGATAGCGGGGGGCCGAGCACAGATACGCAGTATTTT. This translates into CATRGDSGGPSTDTQYF.

In this sample, this clonotype turned up many times. The rearrangement joins TRBV5-1 to TRBJ2-1; TRBD2 aligns across 11 bases. After removal of 0 bases from V and 15 bases from J, the junction contained 8 bases not matched to a gene. CDR1 SGHRS and CDR2 YFSETQ come from the germline V gene. The CDR3 runs to 14 residues. In nucleotides, the CDR3 is TGCGCCAGCAGCTTGGCCCTAGCGGGGGGACTACTGTTCTTC. It translates to CASSLALAGGLLFF.

At least ten counts were recorded for this clonotype. The rearrangement links TRBV7-2 to TRBJ2-5; 10 nucleotides line up with TRBD2. This CDR3 comprises 17 residues. Unmatched junction bases numbered 11, after V lost 5 bases and J lost 2 bases. Germline CDR1 and CDR2: SGHTA and FQGNSA. The CDR3 region has the DNA TGTGCCAGCAGCCGAGCGGGGGGGCCGAGATGGCAAGAGACCCAGTACTTC. It translates to CASSRAGGPRWQETQYF. The complete variable domain, with remaining parts taken from reference TRBV7-2 and TRBJ2-5, reads GAGVSQSPSNKVTEKGKDVELRCDPISGHTALYWYRQSLGQGLEFLIYFQGNSAPDKSGLPSDRFSAERTGGSVSTLTIQRTQQEDSAVYLCASSRAGGPRWQETQYFGPGTRLLVL.

At least ten counts were recorded for this clonotype. CDR3 region: CASSDRQGVYEQYF. Written as DNA, the CDR3 is TGTGCCAGCAGCGACCGACAGGGAGTCTACGAGCAGTACTTC. The chain recombines TRBV7-9 with TRBJ2-7; 7 nucleotides agree with TRBD1. The CDR3 is 14 amino acids. CDR1 and CDR2 (germline): SEHNR, FQNEAQ (reference sequence). After removal of 5 bases from V and 3 bases from J, the junction contained 7 bases not matched to a gene.

This clonotype was seen at least ten times. The chain couples TRBV7-2 to TRBJ2-5, with D possibly being TRBD2 (5 bases). Germline CDR1 SGHTA, CDR2 FQGNSA. The CDR3 contains 14 residues. V was cut by 5 bases and J by 1 base, with 11 bases left in between. The CDR3 nucleotides read TGTGCCAGCAGCCCACGACTATCCCAAGAGACCCAGTACTTC. The encoded protein is CASSPRLSQETQYF.

Many counts were recorded for this clonotype. The gene calls are TRBV4-2 and TRBJ2-7, with 8 bases fitting TRBD1. V gave up 0 bases and J gave up 4 bases; unmatched junction bases: 14. CDR1 is LGHNA and CDR2 is YNFKEQ in the germline V gene. The CDR3 sequence is 18 residues long. CDR3 residues: CASSQESPGGSILYEQYF. The CDR3 nucleotides read TGTGCCAGCAGCCAAGAAAGCCCAGGGGGCTCTATCCTTTACGAGCAGTACTTC.

This clonotype was picked up many times. J is TRBJ1-1 and V is TRBV6-5, with D possibly matching TRBD1 (6 bases). CDR1 is MNHEY and CDR2 is SVGAGI in the germline V gene. The V end lost 6 bases, the J end lost 4 bases, and 12 bases lay between the germline ends. The CDR3 is 13 amino acids. The CDR3 coding sequence is TGTGCCAGCAGAAAGGGGGGGAGCACTGAAGCTTTCTTT. This encodes CASRKGGSTEAFF.

This clonotype was detected ten times or more. The rearrangement links TRBV5-6 to TRBJ1-4, with TRBD1 as a possible D gene (5 bases). The V gene's germline CDR1 is SGHDT and CDR2 YYEEEE. The V end lost 4 bases, the J end lost 6 bases, and 13 bases lay between the germline ends. CDR3 length equals 14 residues. This CDR3 reads CASSRGGVDEKLFF. CDR3 DNA sequence: TGTGCCAGCAGCCGGGGGGGAGTGGATGAAAAACTGTTTTTT.

This clonotype was detected many times. This chain joins TRBV10-2 and TRBJ2-3, with 9 bases lining up with TRBD2. CDR1 WSHSY and CDR2 SAAADI come from the germline V gene. The CDR3 covers 15 residues. Trimming at V came to 3 bases and at J to 1 base, leaving 2 bases not matched to a gene. CDR3 region: CASSEVAGGTDTQYF. The CDR3 bases are TGCGCCAGCAGTGAAGTAGCGGGGGGCACAGATACGCAGTATTTT.

This clonotype was picked up many times. The V call is TRBV6-2 or TRBV6-3, the J call TRBJ1-5; D uncertain. The ends were cut back, 2 bases at V and 7 bases at J, with 12 bases in the middle. The CDR3 has 14 residues. Per the germline V gene, CDR1 is MNHEY and CDR2 is SVGEGT. The CDR3 spells CASSYPDTRQPQHF. The CDR3 bases are TGTGCCAGCAGTTACCCGGATACCAGGCAGCCCCAGCATTTT.

This chain links TRBV5-5 with TRBJ2-1, with D perhaps matching TRBD1 (6 bases). The CDR3 loop spans 15 amino acids. The germline V gene encodes CDR1 SGHKS and CDR2 YYEKEE (reference sequence). Trimming cost V 4 bases and J 0 bases, with 11 bases left between them. CDR3 in amino acids: CASSGDMSSYNEQFF. CDR3 DNA sequence: TGTGCCAGCAGCGGGGACATGAGCTCCTACAATGAGCAGTTCTTC.

This clonotype was seen repeatedly, ten times or more. This rearrangement joins TRBV29-1 to TRBJ2-5; possibly TRBD1 or TRBD2 for D (5 bases each). This CDR3 is built from 19 residues. The germline V gene encodes CDR1 SQVTM and CDR2 ANQGSEA. V lost 4 bases to trimming and J lost 0 bases, with 27 bases between them. CDR3 amino acids: CSVAGTRVGYGVDQETQYF. The CDR3 coding sequence is TGCAGCGTTGCGGGAACCAGGGTTGGCTACGGGGTGGACCAAGAGACCCAGTACTTC.

This clonotype has ten or more counts. The chain carries TRBV9 and TRBJ2-2; D might be TRBD1 (6 bases). The germline V gene has CDR1 SGDLS and CDR2 YYNGEE. Trimming cost V 3 bases and J 7 bases, with 13 bases left between them. The CDR3 totals 14 residues. DNA of the CDR3: TGTGCCAGCAGCGGTACAGGGTTTAACGGGGAGCTGTTTTTT. Protein product: CASSGTGFNGELFF.

This clonotype was observed at least ten times. The V and J genes are TRBV10-3 and TRBJ1-1; TRBD1 matches 9 bases. Germline-derived CDR1 and CDR2 are ENHRY and SYGVKD. The CDR3 has 16 amino acids. V lost 3 bases, J lost 4 bases, and 9 bases stayed unmatched. The CDR3 reads CAISEIEGQGGTEAFF. As DNA, the CDR3 is TGTGCCATCAGTGAAATAGAGGGACAGGGAGGCACTGAAGCTTTCTTT.

This clonotype was recorded at least ten times. The V and J genes are TRBV5-1 and TRBJ2-1; D uncertain. The V gene's germline CDR1 is SGHRS and CDR2 YFSETQ. This CDR3 has 13 amino acids. Trimming shortened V by 2 bases and J by 4 bases, and 7 bases separated the two germline ends. CDR3 region: CASSFGGYNEQFF. DNA for the CDR3: TGCGCCAGCAGCTTTGGTGGGTACAATGAGCAGTTCTTC. The whole variable domain, filled in from reference TRBV5-1 and TRBJ2-1, reads KAGVTQTPRYLIKTRGQQVTLSCSPISGHRSVSWYQQTPGQGLQFLFEYFSETQRNKGNFPGRFSGRQFSNSRSEMNVSTLELGDSALYLCASSFGGYNEQFFGPGTRLTVL.

This clonotype was seen ten or more times. The V gene is TRBV5-1, the J gene TRBJ1-1; D gene unclear. The CDR3 extends over 13 amino acids. Trimming stripped 4 bases from V and 4 bases from J, with 11 bases between. Germline V gene sequence: CDR1 SGHRS, CDR2 YFSETQ. For the CDR3, the DNA is TGCGCCAGCAGCCCCGGGCAGCTCACTGAAGCTTTCTTT. Encoded protein: CASSPGQLTEAFF.

This clonotype was detected many times. The V and J genes are TRBV4-3 and TRBJ1-4, with D tentatively TRBD1 (5 bases). The germline V and J ends were trimmed by 0 bases and 8 bases, with 13 bases remaining between them. The CDR3 covers 15 residues. Germline CDR1 LGHNA, CDR2 YSLEER. This CDR3 reads CASSQDGGIDEKLFF. In nucleotides, the CDR3 is TGCGCCAGCAGCCAAGATGGGGGGATTGACGAAAAACTGTTTTTT.

In this sample, this clonotype turned up many times. The chain uses TRBV7-8 and TRBJ2-2, with TRBD2 as a possible D gene (6 bases). V lost 5 bases to trimming and J lost 4 bases, with 11 bases between them. Looked up from germline, CDR1 is SGHVS and CDR2 is FQNEAQ. This CDR3 spans 14 amino acids. The CDR3 DNA sequence: TGTGCCAGCAGCGATTACGGGAGCACCGGGGAGCTGTTTTTT. Its protein product is CASSDYGSTGELFF. The entire variable domain, with the rest obtained from reference TRBV7-8 and TRBJ2-2, is as follows: GAGVSQSPRYKVAKRGQDVALRCDPISGHVSLFWYQQALGQGPEFLTYFQNEAQLDKSGLPSDRFFAERPEGSVSTLKIQRTQQEDSAVYLCASSDYGSTGELFFGEGSRLTVL.

This clonotype came up many times. The chain couples TRBV29-1 to TRBJ2-1; perhaps TRBD1 as D (5 bases). This CDR3 has 11 amino acids. Germline CDR1 and CDR2: SQVTM and ANQGSEA. The germline V and J ends were trimmed by 0 bases and 12 bases, with 9 bases remaining between them. The CDR3 sequence: CSVEEGRGQFF. The CDR3 DNA is TGCAGCGTTGAAGAGGGGCGAGGGCAGTTCTTC.

At least ten counts were recorded for this clonotype. The gene calls are TRBV7-8 and TRBJ2-3, with TRBD1 identical over 10 bases. CDR1 is SGHVS, CDR2 FQNEAQ, per germline. J gave up 7 bases and V 3 bases, and 7 bases lay outside the gene matches. This CDR3 is 15 amino acids long. This CDR3 reads CASSLPGTGVNTQYF. In DNA, the CDR3 is TGTGCCAGCAGCTTGCCCGGGACAGGGGTCAATACGCAGTATTTT.

At least ten counts were recorded for this clonotype. V gene TRBV12-3 or TRBV12-4 combines with J gene TRBJ2-3, with D unresolved. The CDR3 sequence is 13 residues long. V lost 3 bases and J lost 0, with 4 bases in between. The DNA of the CDR3 is TGTGCCAGCAGTTTTTGGAGCACAGATACGCAGTATTTT. It encodes CASSFWSTDTQYF.

This clonotype occurred a few times. The V and J genes are TRBV20-1 and TRBJ2-1; 14 bases agree with TRBD2. V lost 6 bases and J lost 7; bases outside the gene matches: 8. From germline, CDR1 is DFQATT and CDR2 SNEGSKA (reference sequence). CDR3 length equals 15 residues. The CDR3 nucleotides read TGCAGTGCCAGACTAGCGGGGGGGCGTACGAATGAGCAGTTCTTC. It translates to CSARLAGGRTNEQFF.

In its sample, this clonotype was seen many times. The chain links TRBV7-2 to TRBJ2-3, with 8 bases identical to TRBD2. The germline V gene has CDR1 SGHTA and CDR2 FQGNSA. There are 14 residues in the CDR3. The ends lost 1 base at V and 6 bases at J; junction bases unmatched: 3. The DNA for the CDR3 is TGTGCCAGCAGCTTAGTCGGCGGGGGGGATACGCAGTATTTT. Translated, it gives CASSLVGGGDTQYF.

This clonotype was observed at least ten times. The chain combines TRBV12-3 or TRBV12-4 with TRBJ2-3, with D perhaps TRBD1 or TRBD2 (7 bases each). The CDR3 runs to 16 residues. The V end lost 3 bases, the J end lost 0 bases, and 13 bases lay between the germline ends. CDR3 protein: CASSLDQGGSTDTQYF. The CDR3 DNA is TGTGCCAGCAGTTTGGACCAGGGGGGGAGCACAGATACGCAGTATTTT.

This clonotype was picked up many times. The chain uses TRBV5-4 and TRBJ1-2; D is unresolved. Germline V lookup: CDR1 SGHNT, CDR2 YYREEE (reference sequence). V gave up 0 bases and J gave up 5 bases, with 14 bases separating them. The CDR3 is made up of 15 amino acids. The CDR3 region has the DNA TGTGCCAGCAGCTTGGGTGACACCCTAGTATATGGCTACACCTTC. Translation gives CASSLGDTLVYGYTF. Filled out from reference TRBV5-4 and TRBJ1-2, the complete variable domain reads ETGVTQSPTHLIKTRGQQVTLRCSSQSGHNTVSWYQQALGQGPQFIFQYYREEENGRGNFPPRFSGLQFPNYSSELNVNALELDDSALYLCASSLGDTLVYGYTFGSGTRLTVV.

This clonotype has at least ten counts. The chain employs TRBV12-3 or TRBV12-4 and TRBJ2-3; D is unclear. CDR3 length equals 14 residues. V lost 4 bases, J lost 4 bases, and 12 bases lay in between. CDR3 sequence: CASSSPGGADTQYF. The DNA for the CDR3 is TGTGCCAGCAGTTCGCCCGGTGGTGCAGATACGCAGTATTTT.

This clonotype was observed a handful of times. The chain recombines TRBV19 with TRBJ2-1, with 7 bases lining up with TRBD1. Germline V gene data show CDR1 as LNHDA and CDR2 as SQIVND (reference sequence). With V trimmed by 5 bases and J by 3 bases, 4 bases remained unmatched. This CDR3 region has 14 residues. The CDR3 loop is CASSFGQVYNEQFF. As DNA, the CDR3 is TGTGCCAGTAGTTTCGGACAGGTCTACAATGAGCAGTTCTTC.

This clonotype was detected ten times or more. This rearrangement joins TRBV7-2 to TRBJ2-3, with D uncertain. V lost 1 base and J 0 bases, leaving 14 bases between the germline ends. Germline V gene sequence: CDR1 SGHTA, CDR2 FQGNSA. The CDR3 totals 17 residues. This CDR3 is CASSLVSLVPSTDTQYF. CDR3 sequence (DNA): TGTGCCAGCAGCTTAGTGAGTCTAGTCCCTAGCACAGATACGCAGTATTTT.